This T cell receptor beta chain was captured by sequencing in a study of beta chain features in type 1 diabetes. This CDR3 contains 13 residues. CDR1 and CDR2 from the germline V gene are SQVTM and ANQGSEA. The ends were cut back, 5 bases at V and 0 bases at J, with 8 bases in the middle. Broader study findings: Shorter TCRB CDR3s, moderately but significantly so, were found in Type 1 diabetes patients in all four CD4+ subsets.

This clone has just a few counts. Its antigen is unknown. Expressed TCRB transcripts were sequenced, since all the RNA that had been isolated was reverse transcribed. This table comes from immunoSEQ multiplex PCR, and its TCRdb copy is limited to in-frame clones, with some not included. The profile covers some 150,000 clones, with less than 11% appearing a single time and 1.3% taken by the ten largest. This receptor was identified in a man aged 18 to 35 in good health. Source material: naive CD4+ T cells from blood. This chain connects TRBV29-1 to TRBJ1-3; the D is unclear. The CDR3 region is CSVRVFSGNTIYF. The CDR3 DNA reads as TGCAGCGTTAGAGTCTTCTCTGGAAACACCATATATTTT.